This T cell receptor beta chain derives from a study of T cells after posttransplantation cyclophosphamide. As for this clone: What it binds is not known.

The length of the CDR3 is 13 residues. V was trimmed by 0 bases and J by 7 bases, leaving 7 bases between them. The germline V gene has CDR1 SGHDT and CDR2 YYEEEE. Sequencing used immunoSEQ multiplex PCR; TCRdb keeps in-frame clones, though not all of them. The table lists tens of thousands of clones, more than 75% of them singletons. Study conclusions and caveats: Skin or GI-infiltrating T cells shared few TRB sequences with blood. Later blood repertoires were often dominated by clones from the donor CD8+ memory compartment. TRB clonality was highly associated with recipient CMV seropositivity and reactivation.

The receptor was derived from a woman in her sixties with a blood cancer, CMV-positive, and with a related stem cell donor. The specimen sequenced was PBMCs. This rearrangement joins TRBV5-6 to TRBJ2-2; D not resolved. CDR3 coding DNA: TGTGCCAGCAGCTTGGCTCTCTTCGGGGAGCTGTTTTTT. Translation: CASSLALFGELFF.